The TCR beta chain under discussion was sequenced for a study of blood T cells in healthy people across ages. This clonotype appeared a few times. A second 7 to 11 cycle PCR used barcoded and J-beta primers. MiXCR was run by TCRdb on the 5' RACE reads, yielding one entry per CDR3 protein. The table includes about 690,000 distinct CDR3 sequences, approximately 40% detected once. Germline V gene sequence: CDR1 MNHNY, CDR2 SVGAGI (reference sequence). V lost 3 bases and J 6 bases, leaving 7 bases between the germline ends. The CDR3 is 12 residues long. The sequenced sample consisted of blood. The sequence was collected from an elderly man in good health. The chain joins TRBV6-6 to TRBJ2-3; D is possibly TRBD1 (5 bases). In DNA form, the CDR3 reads TGTGCCAGCAGTTATCAGGGTGATACGCAGTATTTT. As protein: CASSYQGDTQYF.